This TCR beta chain was observed in a study of prognosis after radiotherapy for stage I lung cancer. Whole-study context: Median age was approximately 79 years (roughly 50 to 84) among around 13 men and a handful of women. Study observations and caveats: Once stereotactic body radiation therapy had been given, unique TCR clone counts fell, with a median of around 9,500 versus 6,500. Lower values of Shannon entropy after stereotactic body radiation therapy were seen in patients who developed distant metastases.

This clonotype was seen repeatedly, ten times or more. Its antigen is not identified. Losses at the gene ends were 5 bases for V and 3 bases for J; bases not matched to a gene: 10. Germline-derived CDR1 and CDR2 are SGDLS and YYNGEE. The CDR3 runs 15 residues. Using two-round multiplex PCR, the authors amplified TCR beta CDR3 from genomic DNA. Primers (each specific to one TRBV or TRBJ gene) were used in first-round PCR. Second-round PCR employed universal primers. A single record per CDR3 protein comes from TCRdb applying MiXCR to the multiplex PCR reads. The repertoire holds about 59,000 distinct CDR3 sequences, 26% seen once, with around 8.1% in the top ten.

The material sequenced was PBMCs, taken before or after stereotactic body radiation therapy (not recorded which). The rearrangement uses TRBV9 and TRBJ2-7, with 8 bases that match TRBD1. This TCR was recovered from a donor over 45 with non-small cell lung cancer. The CDR3 sequence is CASSTGQDSLYEQYF. CDR3 in DNA: TGTGCCAGCAGTACGGGACAGGACTCCCTCTACGAGCAGTACTTC.